Given below is one T cell receptor (beta chain) in context. What it recognizes is unknown. These data belong to a study of T cell responses to AZD1222 COVID-19 vaccine. Study observations and caveats: Donors in the cohort were predominantly white British and more often female, and clonal diversity was possibly underestimated.

The CDR3 is 15 residues long. Germline V gives CDR1 SNHLY, CDR2 FYNNEI. The V end lost 2 bases, the J end lost 1 base, and 12 bases lay between the germline ends. TCRdb's table, derived via immunoSEQ multiplex PCR, lists solely in-frame clones and lacks some. The repertoire includes under 45,000 clones, approximately 88% of them detected once, and about 7% sits in the top ten. The receptor was derived from an adult in good health. Sequenced material: peripheral blood, taken on day 0 of AZD1222 vaccination. The chain carries TRBV2 and TRBJ2-7; no clear D gene. CDR3: CASSEMAADSYEQYF. The CDR3 coding sequence is TGTGCCAGCAGTGAAATGGCAGCTGATTCCTACGAGCAGTACTTC.